Shown below are 22 T cell receptor beta chains from a single sample sequenced in a study of T cell changes during pregnancy in multiple sclerosis. Data came from immunoSEQ multiplex PCR; TCRdb stores just in-frame clones and leaves some out. The sample lists approximately 58,000 clones, roughly 92% seen once, with roughly 1.5% in the top ten. Sequenced here: peripheral blood, sampled in the second trimester of pregnancy. These receptors came from a female donor with multiple sclerosis, enrolled in a pregnancy study.

This rearrangement joins TRBV2 to TRBJ2-2; 12 bases are shared with TRBD2. This CDR3 has 18 amino acids. V dropped 5 bases and J dropped 2; count of bases not matched to a gene: 9. Germline assignment: CDR1 SNHLY and CDR2 FYNNEI. The CDR3: CASSFQPSGRANTGELFF. For the CDR3, the DNA is TGTGCCAGCAGTTTTCAACCTAGCGGGAGGGCTAACACCGGGGAGCTGTTTTTT.

The CDR3, as DNA: TGTGCCAGCAGTGCCTCCGGGACTAGCCATCCCGGGGAGCTGTTTTTT. It translates to CASSASGTSHPGELFF. The V gene is TRBV6-4, the J gene TRBJ2-2; TRBD2 matches at 9 bases. V dropped 4 bases and J dropped 6; count of bases not matched to a gene: 9. The CDR3 length is 16 residues. The germline CDR1 and CDR2 sequences are MRHNA and SNTAGT.

The rearrangement links TRBV7-6 to TRBJ2-7, with 8 bases lining up with TRBD2. The CDR3 sequence is 16 residues long. The germline CDR1 and CDR2 sequences are SGHVS and FNYEAQ. After removal of 5 bases from V and 3 bases from J, the junction contained 12 bases not matched to a gene. The CDR3 DNA reads as TGTGCCAGCAGCGCTGAACTAGCGGAGGGGGGCTACGAGCAGTACTTC. As protein: CASSAELAEGGYEQYF.

The genes are TRBV7-9 and TRBJ2-1; TRBD2 matches at 7 bases. Germline-derived CDR1 and CDR2 are SEHNR and FQNEAQ (reference sequence). V shed 0 bases, J shed 3 bases, and the junction held 8 bases outside the gene matches. The CDR3 consists of 17 residues. The CDR3 protein is CASSLAGGGWSYNEQFF. The CDR3 DNA reads as TGTGCCAGCAGCTTAGCGGGGGGGGGATGGAGCTACAATGAGCAGTTCTTC. The variable domain in full, with the rest retrieved from reference TRBV7-9 and TRBJ2-1, is DTGVSQNPRHKITKRGQNVTFRCDPISEHNRLYWYRQTLGQGPEFLTYFQNEAQLEKSRLLSDRFSAERPKGSFSTLEIQRTEQGDSAMYLCASSLAGGGWSYNEQFFGPGTRLTVL.

The chain is built from TRBV2 and TRBJ2-7; maybe TRBD1 (7 bases). V was shortened by 6 bases and J by 2 bases, with 17 bases between the two germline ends. CDR3 length: 15 amino acids. Germline CDR1 SNHLY, CDR2 FYNNEI. CDR3 bases: TGTGCCAGCAGCTCTCAGGGGGGTACTACCTACGAGCAGTACTTC. It yields the protein CASSSQGGTTYEQYF.

V usage is TRBV6-1 and J usage is TRBJ1-2, with D possibly being TRBD1 (5 bases). The germline CDR1 and CDR2 sequences are MNHNS and SASEGT. The CDR3 is 16 amino acids. The V and J ends lost 2 bases and 4 bases respectively, with 17 bases between them. The CDR3 DNA reads as TGTGCCAGCAGTGAATTCTCCCAGGGCAGAATCTATGGCTACACCTTC. This sequence encodes CASSEFSQGRIYGYTF.

As DNA, the CDR3 is TGTGCCAGCAGCAGTATAACAGGTCCCTCCTCTGGAAACACCATATATTTT. It specifies CASSSITGPSSGNTIYF. The chain is built from TRBV7-2 and TRBJ1-3; D perhaps matches TRBD1 (5 bases). V lost 5 bases and J lost 0, with 17 bases in between. This CDR3 region has 17 residues. CDR1 SGHTA and CDR2 FQGNSA come from the germline V gene.

This clone was counted at least ten times. CDR3 nucleotides: TGTGCCAGCAGTTTCGGACAGGGAGCCGGCAATGAGCAGTTCTTC. It specifies CASSFGQGAGNEQFF. The J gene is TRBJ2-1, the V gene TRBV6-4, with TRBD1 identical over 8 bases. CDR1 and CDR2 from the germline V gene are MRHNA and SNTAGT. The CDR3 consists of 15 residues. The V segment lost 5 bases and the J segment 6 bases; nucleotides outside the gene matches: 9.

The chain uses TRBV6-6 and TRBJ1-5, with D maybe TRBD1 (5 bases). The CDR3 runs 16 residues. Trimming shortened V by 4 bases and J by 7 bases, and 20 bases separated the two germline ends. From germline, CDR1 is MNHNY and CDR2 SVGAGI (reference sequence). This CDR3 is CASSFGGANLGQPQHF. As DNA, the CDR3 is TGTGCCAGCAGTTTCGGTGGGGCTAACCTGGGACAGCCCCAGCATTTT.

In regard to this clone: This CDR3 is also generated by other DNA sequences in the sample. The V gene is TRBV10-3, the J gene TRBJ2-2, with a weak D call TRBD1 (5 bases). Germline CDR1 reads ENHRY; CDR2 reads SYGVKD. This CDR3 has 15 residues. Trimming left V 3 bases short and J 1 base short, with 9 bases between. The CDR3 bases are TGTGCCATCAGTGAAAGGCAGGGGAACACCGGGGAGCTGTTTTTT. Protein: CAISERQGNTGELFF.

The chain links TRBV10-1 to TRBJ1-4, with a possible D match to TRBD1 (5 bases). This CDR3 region has 13 residues. Trimming stripped 3 bases from V and 8 bases from J, with 10 bases between. Germline values: CDR1 WNHNN, CDR2 SYGVQD (reference sequence). The CDR3 region is CASSDSGGEKLFF. The DNA for the CDR3 is TGCGCCAGCAGTGATTCCGGGGGAGAAAAACTGTTTTTT.

This chain connects TRBV28 to TRBJ2-5; TRBD2 matches at 10 bases. The V gene end was trimmed by 8 bases and the J gene end by 4 bases; junction bases not matched to a gene: 10. CDR3 length: 15 amino acids. Germline loops: CDR1 MDHEN, CDR2 SYDVKM. CDR3 region: CASVISGRFRETQYF. CDR3 nucleotides: TGTGCCAGCGTTATTAGCGGGAGGTTTCGAGAGACCCAGTACTTC. The full variable domain, its missing parts supplied by reference TRBV28 and TRBJ2-5, is DVKVTQSSRYLVKRTGEKVFLECVQDMDHENMFWYRQDPGLGLRLIYFSYDVKMKEKGDIPEGYSVSREKKERFSLILESASTNQTSMYLCASVISGRFRETQYFGPGTRLLVL.

This chain connects TRBV5-1 to TRBJ2-5, with D maybe TRBD1 (6 bases). The closer fit of TRBJ2-7 to the DNA end suggests the J call may be wrong. CDR1 SGHRS and CDR2 YFSETQ come from the germline V gene. The CDR3 has 14 residues. In DNA form, the CDR3 reads TGCGCCAGCAATCGAGGTGGGGGCGAGATCGAGCAGTACTTC. Its protein product is CASNRGGGEIEQYF.

The V and J genes are TRBV5-1 and TRBJ2-7; 7 bases are a match to TRBD2. CDR1 SGHRS and CDR2 YFSETQ come from the germline V gene. The CDR3 sequence is 16 residues long. After removal of 0 bases from V and 2 bases from J, the junction contained 8 bases not matched to a gene. The CDR3 bases are TGCGCCAGCAGCTTGGCCGGGGGGAGGCGGACCTACGAGCAGTACTTC. It codes for CASSLAGGRRTYEQYF.

The chain employs TRBV2 and TRBJ1-2, with 8 positions matching TRBD1. The CDR3 loop spans 17 amino acids. J gave up 0 bases and V 8 bases, and 14 bases lay outside the gene matches. Per the germline V gene, CDR1 is SNHLY and CDR2 is FYNNEI. CDR3 residues: CASGTGQGSGTNYGYTF. CDR3 sequence (DNA): TGTGCCAGCGGGACCGGACAGGGAAGCGGGACTAACTATGGCTACACCTTC.

The chain joins TRBV14 to TRBJ2-4, with D uncertain. Trimming left V 2 bases short and J 4 bases short, with 12 bases between. The germline V gene encodes CDR1 SGHDN and CDR2 FVKESK. The CDR3 spans 15 residues. CDR3 DNA sequence: TGTGCCAGCAGCCAATTCGGGTCCCGAAAAAACATTCAGTACTTC. Translating gives CASSQFGSRKNIQYF. The full variable domain, with the rest looked up from reference TRBV14 and TRBJ2-4, is EAGVTQFPSHSVIEKGQTVTLRCDPISGHDNLYWYRRVMGKEIKFLLHFVKESKQDESGMPNNRFLAERTGGTYSTLKVQPAELEDSGVYFCASSQFGSRKNIQYFGAGTRLSVL.

This chain connects TRBV10-2 to TRBJ1-1, with D possibly matching TRBD1 (6 bases). CDR3 size: 13 residues. V gave up 6 bases and J gave up 0 bases, with 8 bases separating them. CDR1 and CDR2 from the germline V gene are WSHSY and SAAADI. The CDR3 loop reads CASSRQVNTEAFF. The CDR3 DNA follows: TGCGCCAGCAGCAGACAGGTGAACACTGAAGCTTTCTTT.

This sequence joins TRBV4-3 and TRBJ2-3; 13 bases match TRBD2. Germline-derived CDR1 and CDR2 are LGHNA and YSLEER. The CDR3 has 19 amino acids. The V gene end was trimmed by 4 bases and the J gene end by 0 bases; junction bases not matched to a gene: 10. CDR3 protein: CASSRTSGRDLSSTDTQYF. In nucleotides, the CDR3 is TGCGCCAGCAGCCGGACTAGCGGGAGAGATCTCTCTAGCACAGATACGCAGTATTTT.

The chain is built from TRBV2 and TRBJ1-4; possible D gene TRBD1, 6 bases. The CDR3 is 15 amino acids. Germline CDR1 SNHLY, CDR2 FYNNEI. With 4 bases removed from V and 5 bases from J, the gap between germline ends came to 14 bases. The CDR3, as DNA: TGTGCCAGCAGTGCTATGGTACAGGGCAATGAAAAACTGTTTTTT. As protein: CASSAMVQGNEKLFF.

The chain uses TRBV30 and TRBJ2-3; 16 nucleotides match TRBD2. CDR3 size: 17 residues. The trim removed 5 bases at V and 3 bases at J, leaving 8 bases unmatched. Germline V gene data show CDR1 as GTSNPN and CDR2 as SVGIG (reference sequence). CDR3 loop: CAWGTSGRAWGTDTQYF. CDR3 DNA sequence: TGTGCCTGGGGGACTAGCGGGAGGGCCTGGGGTACAGATACGCAGTATTTT.

J is TRBJ2-3 and V is TRBV7-2, with 8 bases matching TRBD2. Trimming cost V 2 bases and J 6 bases; bases outside gene matches: 10. The CDR3 runs 16 residues. Germline CDR1 and CDR2: SGHTA and FQGNSA. Here the CDR3 DNA reads TGTGCCAGCAGCTTAAGGCCGGGAGGGCAGGGGGATACGCAGTATTTT. It yields the protein CASSLRPGGQGDTQYF.

The J gene is TRBJ1-2, the V gene TRBV6-6, with no clear D. CDR1 is MNHNY, CDR2 SVGAGI, per germline (reference sequence). The CDR3 is 15 amino acids. Trimming left V 0 bases short and J 4 bases short, with 12 bases between. CDR3 sequence (DNA): TGTGCCAGCAGTTACTCGGGTTCCGGAGGCTATGGCTACACCTTC. The encoded protein is CASSYSGSGGYGYTF.